The clone carrying this T cell receptor (beta chain) came up many times. This sample is part of a study of T-cell reconstitution after alpha-beta-depleted transplantation in children. Unique molecular identifiers were incorporated into the prepared TCRbeta library. MiXCR, applied by TCRdb to the PCR reads, yields one record per CDR3 protein. The table shows approximately 420,000 distinct CDR3 sequences, with 11% occurring only once. V shed 0 bases and J 6 bases; nucleotides not matched to a gene: 5. Germline CDR1 and CDR2: SGHKS and YYEKEE (reference sequence). The CDR3 runs 16 residues. This specimen consisted of PBMCs from the stem cell graft donor, obtained from the stem cell graft. The chain is built from TRBV5-5 and TRBJ1-5, with 11 bases lining up with TRBD1. The TCR originated in a human donor who donated a stem cell graft to a child with acute myeloid leukemia. Written as DNA, the CDR3 is TGTGCCAGCAGCTTGGATGGGACAGGGGGGGCTCAGCCCCAGCATTTT. Translated: CASSLDGTGGAQPQHF.